These 7 T cell receptor beta chains were all obtained from the same sample, sequenced in a study of blood T cell repertoires in COVID-19. The table came from immunoSEQ multiplex PCR; TCRdb's copy has only in-frame clones and leaves some out. This repertoire shows tens of thousands of clones, 70% to 90% found once; its top ten account for roughly 12%. Source material: peripheral blood. The receptors come from a man between 65 and 85 years old with active or convalescent COVID-19.

The V call is TRBV28, the J call TRBJ2-7; 8 bases agree with TRBD2. The ends lost 3 bases at V and 4 bases at J; junction bases unmatched: 8. This CDR3 comprises 15 residues. The germline gives CDR1 MDHEN, CDR2 SYDVKM. The CDR3 region is CASSFRGGSFYEQYF. For the CDR3, the DNA is TGTGCCAGCAGTTTTCGGGGGGGATCCTTTTACGAGCAGTACTTC.

This clone was seen a few times. The V call is TRBV3-1 (or the pseudogene TRBV3-2), the J call TRBJ2-7; 10 positions agree with TRBD1. Losses at the gene ends were 1 base for V and 5 bases for J; bases not matched to a gene: 2. This CDR3 spans 14 amino acids. Per the germline V gene, CDR1 is LGHDT and CDR2 is YNNKEL (reference sequence). CDR3 protein: CASSQGQGAHEQYF. CDR3 coding DNA: TGTGCCAGCAGCCAAGGACAGGGGGCACACGAGCAGTACTTC.

This clone occurred once. CDR3 residues: CASSPGASSYEQYF. The CDR3 DNA is TGTGCCAGCAGCCCCGGAGCTTCATCCTACGAGCAGTACTTC. The V and J genes are TRBV11-3 and TRBJ2-7; D is unresolved. CDR3 length equals 14 residues. Germline V gives CDR1 SGHNT, CDR2 YENEEA. The V and J ends lost 5 bases and 1 base respectively, with 12 bases between them.

CDR3: CASSPLGTENRGYTF. The CDR3 DNA follows: TGTGCCAGCAGCCCACTGGGGACTGAGAATAGAGGCTACACCTTC. The chain carries TRBV11-2 and TRBJ1-2, with D possibly TRBD1 on 5 matching bases. CDR1 SGHAT and CDR2 FQNNGV come from the germline V gene. The V end lost 5 bases, the J end lost 8 bases, and 21 bases lay between the germline ends. This CDR3 is built from 15 residues.

This sequence joins TRBV3-1 (or the pseudogene TRBV3-2) and TRBJ1-4; 8 bases are shared with TRBD1. This CDR3 contains 15 residues. CDR1 and CDR2 (germline): LGHDT, YNNKEL (reference sequence). V lost 4 bases and J lost 6; bases outside the gene matches: 7. The chain's CDR3 is CASSLRTGKDEKLFF. The CDR3 nucleotides are TGTGCCAGCAGCCTCCGGACAGGGAAGGATGAAAAACTGTTTTTT.

The chain combines TRBV5-4 with TRBJ1-2; TRBD1 aligns across 10 bases. Trimming at V came to 0 bases and at J to 6 bases, leaving 2 bases not matched to a gene. Germline V gives CDR1 SGHNT, CDR2 YYREEE (reference sequence). CDR3 length: 14 residues. The CDR3 region is CASSLGQGANGYTF. The CDR3 DNA reads as TGTGCCAGCAGCTTGGGACAGGGGGCGAATGGCTACACCTTC.

Here the CDR3 DNA reads TGCAGCGGCCGACAGGGGGCTGGAAACACCATATATTTT. Amino acids: CSGRQGAGNTIYF. The rearrangement joins TRBV29-1 to TRBJ1-3, with 9 bases matching TRBD1. The germline CDR1 and CDR2 sequences are SQVTM and ANQGSEA. Trimming removed 7 bases from V and 2 bases from J; junction bases left unmatched: 3. The CDR3 has 13 residues. The whole variable domain, filled in from reference TRBV29-1 and TRBJ1-3, reads SAVISQKPSRDICQRGTSLTIQCQVDSQVTMMFWYRQQPGQSLTLIATANQGSEATYESGFVIDKFPISRPNLTFSTLTVSNMSPEDSSIYLCSGRQGAGNTIYFGEGSWLTVV.